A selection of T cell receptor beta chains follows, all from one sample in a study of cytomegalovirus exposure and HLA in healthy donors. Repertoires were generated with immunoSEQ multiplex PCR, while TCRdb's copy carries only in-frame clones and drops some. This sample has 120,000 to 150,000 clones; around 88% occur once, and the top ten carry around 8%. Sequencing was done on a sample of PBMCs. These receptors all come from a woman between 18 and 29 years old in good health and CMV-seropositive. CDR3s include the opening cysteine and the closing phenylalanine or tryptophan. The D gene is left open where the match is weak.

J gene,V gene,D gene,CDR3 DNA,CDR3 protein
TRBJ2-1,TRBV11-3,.,TGTGCCAGCAGCTTAGCGGCAGGGGAAGGGGAGCAGTTCTTC,CASSLAAGEGEQFF
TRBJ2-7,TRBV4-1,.,TGCGCCAGCAGCCAAGACCCAGGGCCCTACGAGCAGTACTTC,CASSQDPGPYEQYF
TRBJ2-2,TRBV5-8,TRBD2,TGTGCCAGCAGCTACAGGCAAGGCGGGAGATACACCGGGGAGCTGTTTTTT,CASSYRQGGRYTGELFF
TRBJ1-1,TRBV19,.,TGTGCCACCCAGGGGCGGGCAGCTGGTGAAGCTTTCTTT,CATQGRAAGEAFF
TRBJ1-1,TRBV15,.,TGTGCCACCAGCCCCCTCCGGGGTTTGACTGAAGCTTTCTTT,CATSPLRGLTEAFF
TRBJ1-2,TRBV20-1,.,TGCAGTGCTGCCGGGGACTATGGCTACACCTTC,CSAAGDYGYTF
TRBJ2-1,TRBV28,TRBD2,TGTGCCAGCCTAGGCCTAGCGGGATGGAATGAGCAGTTCTTC,CASLGLAGWNEQFF
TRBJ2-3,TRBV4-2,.,TGTGCCAGCAGCCAAGATAGGGGGAATACGCAGTATTTT,CASSQDRGNTQYF
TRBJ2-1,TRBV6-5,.,TGTGCCAGCAGTTCCCGTGGGAGTGGCTACAATGAGCAGTTCTTC,CASSSRGSGYNEQFF
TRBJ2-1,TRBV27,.,TGTGCCAGCAGTGACCTGGGGCGTTACAATGAGCAGTTCTTC,CASSDLGRYNEQFF
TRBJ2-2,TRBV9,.,TGTGCCAGCAGCGTAGACCCCTCACTCGGGGAGCTGTTTTTT,CASSVDPSLGELFF
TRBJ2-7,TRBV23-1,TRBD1,TGCGCCAGCAGTCAATTGGACAGGAAGGAGCAGTACTTC,CASSQLDRKEQYF